This TCR beta chain was identified during a study of CD8 T cells in ankylosing spondylitis. Study-wide findings and caveats: Seemingly characteristic of ankylosing spondylitis blood was a TCR beta motif consisting of eight highly homologous variants. In peripheral blood, disease-linked CD8+ clones occurred at relatively low frequencies. Existing reports had already noted some motif variants in reactive arthritis synovial fluid and blood.

Generation of TCR beta libraries employed quantitative 5'-RACE incorporating molecular barcodes. Via MiXCR, TCRdb re-called the 5' RACE reads, giving one row per CDR3 protein. The sample yields 200,000 to 300,000 distinct CDR3 sequences, roughly a tenth seen once. This clonotype was detected many times. Antigen specificity is unknown. The CDR3 runs to 12 residues. Trimming cost V 2 bases and J 7 bases; bases outside gene matches: 1. Sequencing was carried out using blood, either unsorted or a sorted T cell fraction (not recorded which). This clonotype was sampled from a male donor with ankylosing spondylitis or in good health (not recorded which). The rearrangement links TRBV12-3 or TRBV12-4 to TRBJ1-1; TRBD1 matches 7 bases. The CDR3 DNA is TGTGCCAGCAGTTTATCAGGGGGTGAAGCTTTCTTT. Protein product: CASSLSGGEAFF.